This T cell receptor beta chain comes out of a study of T cell repertoires in cytomegalovirus infection. Overall study: An indication of both CMV infection and matching HLA type came from public TCR beta signatures.

One entry per CDR3 protein, called by TCRdb with MiXCR from the reads. The repertoire holds tens of thousands of distinct CDR3 sequences, with approximately 36% as singletons. This clonotype was seen more than once but under ten times. Its target is not known. Findings and caveats of the study: Of the TCR beta families, the public ones yielded a cumulative frequency that identified carriers of CMV plus the relevant HLA. HLA-C-restricted CMV-specific TCR beta clonotypes were dominant in the ex vivo response.

V was clipped by 3 bases and J by 5 bases; unmatched bases: 9. The CDR3 extends over 16 amino acids. The sample was PBMCs, sequenced either directly or after in vitro stimulation (not recorded which). V is TRBV12-3 or TRBV12-4 and J is TRBJ2-3; 9 bases line up with TRBD2. This TCR derives from a human donor in good health (CMV status not recorded). Some clones in this sample may be carry-over from other donors' samples. The CDR3 DNA sequence: TGTGCCAGCAGTTTGACTAGCGGAGGAAATAAAGATACGCAGTATTTT. This sequence encodes CASSLTSGGNKDTQYF.